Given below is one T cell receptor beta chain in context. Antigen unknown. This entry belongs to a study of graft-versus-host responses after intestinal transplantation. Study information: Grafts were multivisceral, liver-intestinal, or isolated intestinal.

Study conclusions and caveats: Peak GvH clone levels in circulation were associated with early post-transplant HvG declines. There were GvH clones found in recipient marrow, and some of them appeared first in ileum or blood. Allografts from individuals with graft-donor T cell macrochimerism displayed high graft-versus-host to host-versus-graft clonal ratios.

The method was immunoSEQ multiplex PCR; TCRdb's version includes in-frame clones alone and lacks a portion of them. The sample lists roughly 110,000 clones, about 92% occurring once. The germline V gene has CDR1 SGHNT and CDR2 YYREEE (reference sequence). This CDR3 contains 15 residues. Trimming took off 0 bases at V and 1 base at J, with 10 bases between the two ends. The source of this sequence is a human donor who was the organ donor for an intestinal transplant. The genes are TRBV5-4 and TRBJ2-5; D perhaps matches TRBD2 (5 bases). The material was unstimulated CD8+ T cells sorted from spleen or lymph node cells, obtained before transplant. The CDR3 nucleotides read TGTGCCAGCAGCTTGGTCCCAGGAGGCCAAGAGACCCAGTACTTC. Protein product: CASSLVPGGQETQYF.